This T cell receptor beta chain was obtained from a study of control samples from healthy donors and cancer patients. Clones were read by immunoSEQ multiplex PCR, and TCRdb kept only the in-frame ones, dropping some. The repertoire holds 120,000 or so clones, with 80% to 95% as singletons. V dropped 0 bases and J dropped 6; count of bases not matched to a gene: 5. The length of the CDR3 is 16 residues. Germline CDR1 ENHRY, CDR2 SYGVKD. This sequence originates from a young man in good health. V gene TRBV10-3 combines with J gene TRBJ1-6, with 7 bases aligning to TRBD1. Specimen: blood. CDR3 nucleotide sequence: TGTGCCATCAGTGAGTCGATGACAGGGAGTAATTCACCCCTCCACTTT. Protein product: CAISESMTGSNSPLHF.